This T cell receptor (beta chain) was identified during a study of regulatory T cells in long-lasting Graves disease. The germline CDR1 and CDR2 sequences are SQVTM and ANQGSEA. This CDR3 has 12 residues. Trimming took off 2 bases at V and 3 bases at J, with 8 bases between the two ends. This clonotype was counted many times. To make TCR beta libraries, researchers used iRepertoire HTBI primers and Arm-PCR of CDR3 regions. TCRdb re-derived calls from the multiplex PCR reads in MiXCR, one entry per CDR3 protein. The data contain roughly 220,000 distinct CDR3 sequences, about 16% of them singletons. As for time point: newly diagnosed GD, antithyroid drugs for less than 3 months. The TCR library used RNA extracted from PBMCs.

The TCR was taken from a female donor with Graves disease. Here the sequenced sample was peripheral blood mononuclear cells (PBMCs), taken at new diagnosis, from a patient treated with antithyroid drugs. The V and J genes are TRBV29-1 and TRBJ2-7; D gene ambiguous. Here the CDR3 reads CSVESGNYEQYF. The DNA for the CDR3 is TGCAGCGTTGAAAGTGGCAACTACGAGCAGTACTTC.